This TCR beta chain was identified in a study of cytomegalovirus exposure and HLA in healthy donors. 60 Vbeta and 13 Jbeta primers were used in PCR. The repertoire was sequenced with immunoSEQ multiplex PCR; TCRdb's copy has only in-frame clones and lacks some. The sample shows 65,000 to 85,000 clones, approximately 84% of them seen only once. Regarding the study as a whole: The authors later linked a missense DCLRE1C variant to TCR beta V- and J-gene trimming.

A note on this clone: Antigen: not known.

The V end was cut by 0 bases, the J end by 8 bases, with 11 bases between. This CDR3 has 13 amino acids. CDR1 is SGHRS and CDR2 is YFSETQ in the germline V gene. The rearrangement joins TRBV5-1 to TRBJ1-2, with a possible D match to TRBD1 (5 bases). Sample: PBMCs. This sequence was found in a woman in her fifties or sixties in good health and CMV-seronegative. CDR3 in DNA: TGCGCCAGCAGCTTGGAACGGGCAGGGGGCTACACCTTC. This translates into CASSLERAGGYTF.